This record looks at one T cell receptor beta chain sequence and its context. This entry comes from a study of TIL therapy for anti-PD-1-resistant metastatic lung cancer. Study-wide background: Tumor harvest preceded PD-1/PD-L1 blockade, followed by nivolumab treatment.

The CDR3 contains 15 residues. Germline loops: CDR1 MNHNS, CDR2 SASEGT. V was trimmed by 0 bases and J by 4 bases, leaving 12 bases between them. This sample's time point: pre-treatment sample, taken before nivolumab and TIL therapy. Adults with stage 4 NSCLC were enrolled in a phase I trial. Sequencing used immunoSEQ v3. Clones were sequenced by immunoSEQ multiplex PCR, and TCRdb holds only the in-frame ones, with some missing. The sample has 20,000 to 25,000 clones, 70% to 85% seen once. Sample: blood, taken at baseline. The V gene is TRBV6-1, the J gene TRBJ2-5, with D tentatively TRBD1 or TRBD2 (5 bases each). This TCR came from a person between 25 and 80 years old with non-small cell lung cancer. The CDR3 reads CASSEAETGGETQYF. CDR3 DNA: TGTGCCAGCAGTGAAGCCGAGACTGGGGGAGAGACCCAGTACTTC.